The source of this T cell receptor beta chain is a study (dated by TCRdb to the mid-2010s). This clonotype was found a few times. Its antigen remains unidentified. Base-call qualities are not available, and no considerably larger clone is one nucleotide away. CDR1 MNHNY and CDR2 SVGAGI were looked up in the germline V gene (reference sequence). V was cut back by 4 bases and J by 9 bases, leaving a gap of 13 bases between them. Its CDR3 holds 14 amino acids, cysteine through phenylalanine. The sequence is cut down to CDR3 DNA, 42 bases in frame from base 1. Library construction relied on RT-PCR. These reads were obtained on an Illumina MiSeq. The public reads were run again by TCRdb, first through fastp at Q25 and then through MiXCR, and only productive beta chains were kept. Identical CDR3 proteins give one entry, which carries the most common genes and DNA. This sample holds around 700,000 distinct CDR3 sequences; approximately 15% were observed only once. Around 3.3% of the sample belongs to the ten largest clones.

The rearrangement combines TRBV6-6 with TRBJ1-6, with the D gene not confidently named. The source is a female donor in good health, serving as a healthy control. The sequenced material came from memory CD4+ T cells from blood. CDR3 loop: CASSSTDGVSPLHF. Read as DNA, the sequence is TGTGCCAGCAGTTCCACGGACGGGGTTTCACCCCTCCACTTT.